The entry below describes one T cell receptor beta chain. What it recognizes is unknown. Data came from immunoSEQ multiplex PCR; TCRdb stores just in-frame clones and leaves some out. The repertoire holds about 14,000 clones, 80% seen once, with 1.5% to 2% in the top ten. Germline V gene sequence: CDR1 SGHAT, CDR2 FQNNGV. This CDR3 has 16 residues. V was trimmed by 2 bases and J by 0 bases, leaving 11 bases between them. The data derive from a study of Tregs in tolerant kidney transplant recipients. Findings of the study overall: Few patients were studied, so findings need validation in larger groups.

Before regulatory T cell sorting, thawed PBMCs rested overnight at 37°C in approximately 200 IU/ml IL-2. This sequence joins TRBV11-2 and TRBJ1-3, with a weak D call TRBD1 (5 bases). The clonotype was recovered from a human donor who received a combined kidney and bone marrow transplant. Specimen: Tregs from blood, collected before the transplant. CDR3 amino acids: CASSLTLQVSGNTIYF. Written as DNA, the CDR3 is TGTGCCAGCAGCTTAACACTACAGGTCTCTGGAAACACCATATATTTT.